This T cell receptor (beta chain) was captured by sequencing in a study of T cell responses to AZD1222 COVID-19 vaccine. Findings of the study overall: Possibly, clonal diversity was underestimated; donors were largely white British and included more females. Sampling captured repertoires only after the peak T cell response. Only a handful of AZD1222 recipients were seropositive at baseline. Recipients of two AZD1222 doses showed rising Spike-specific TCR breadth and depth.

As regards this clone: Its antigen is unknown.

TCRdb keeps only in-frame clones here, not all; method: immunoSEQ multiplex PCR. The sample records approximately 94,000 clones, around nine tenths being singletons. The V end was cut by 0 bases, the J end by 7 bases, with 14 bases between. Germline V lookup: CDR1 SNHLY, CDR2 FYNNEI. The CDR3 runs to 15 residues. This sequence was found in an adult in good health. The sequencing used peripheral blood, collected on day 0 of AZD1222 vaccination. V usage is TRBV2 and J usage is TRBJ2-3; D gene ambiguous. CDR3 sequence: CASSEAEPQWNTQYF. The CDR3 region has the DNA TGTGCCAGCAGTGAAGCGGAGCCTCAGTGGAATACGCAGTATTTT. The entire variable domain, with the rest obtained from reference TRBV2 and TRBJ2-3, is as follows: EPEVTQTPSHQVTQMGQEVILRCVPISNHLYFYWYRQILGQKVEFLVSFYNNEISEKSEIFDDQFSVERPDGSNFTLKIRSTKLEDSAMYFCASSEAEPQWNTQYFGPGTRLTVL.